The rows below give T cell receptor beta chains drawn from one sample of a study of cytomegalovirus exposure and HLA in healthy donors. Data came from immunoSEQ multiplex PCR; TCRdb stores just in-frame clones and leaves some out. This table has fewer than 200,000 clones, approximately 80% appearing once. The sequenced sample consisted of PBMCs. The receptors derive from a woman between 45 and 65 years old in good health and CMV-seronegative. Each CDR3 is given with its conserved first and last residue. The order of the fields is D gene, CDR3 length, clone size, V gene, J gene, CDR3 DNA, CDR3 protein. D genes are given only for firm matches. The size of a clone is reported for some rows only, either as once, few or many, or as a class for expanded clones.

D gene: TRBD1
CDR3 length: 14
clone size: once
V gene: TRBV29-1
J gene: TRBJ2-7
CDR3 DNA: TGCAGCGTAGAAGGGACAGGGGGCATGTACGAGCAGTACTTC
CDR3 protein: CSVEGTGGMYEQYF

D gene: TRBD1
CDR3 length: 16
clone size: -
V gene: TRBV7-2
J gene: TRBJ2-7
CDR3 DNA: TGTGCCAGCAGCATAGCCGGGACAGATTCAACCTACGAGCAGTACTTC
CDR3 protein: CASSIAGTDSTYEQYF

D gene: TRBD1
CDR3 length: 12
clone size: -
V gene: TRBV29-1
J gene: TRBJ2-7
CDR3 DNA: TGCAGCGTGTCGACAGGGGCAATCGAGCAGTACTTC
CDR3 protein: CSVSTGAIEQYF

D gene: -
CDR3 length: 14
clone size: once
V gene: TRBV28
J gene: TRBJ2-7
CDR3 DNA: TGTGCCAGCAGTTATAGGCAGGGCGGTCACGAGCAGTACTTC
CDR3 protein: CASSYRQGGHEQYF

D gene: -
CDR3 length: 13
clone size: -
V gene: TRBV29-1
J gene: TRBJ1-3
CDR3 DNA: TGCAGCGTTGAAGTTCGCCTAGGGGACACCATATATTTT
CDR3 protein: CSVEVRLGDTIYF

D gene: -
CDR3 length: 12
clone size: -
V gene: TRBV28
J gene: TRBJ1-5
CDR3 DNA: TGTGCCAGCAGTATACTCAATCAGCCCCAGCATTTT
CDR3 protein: CASSILNQPQHF

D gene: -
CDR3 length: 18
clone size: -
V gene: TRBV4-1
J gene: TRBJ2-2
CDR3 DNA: TGCGCCAGCAGCACCGGAAGGGACTGGACCCAGAACACCGGGGAGCTGTTTTTT
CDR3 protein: CASSTGRDWTQNTGELFF

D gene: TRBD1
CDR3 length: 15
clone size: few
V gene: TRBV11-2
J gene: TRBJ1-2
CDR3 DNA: TGTGCCAGCAGCTTAGATTGGGACAGTAACTATGGCTACACCTTC
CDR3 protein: CASSLDWDSNYGYTF

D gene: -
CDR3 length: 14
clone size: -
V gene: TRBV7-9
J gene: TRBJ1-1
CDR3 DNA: TGTGCCAGCAGCTACCGGGACAAGAACACTGAAGCTTTCTTT
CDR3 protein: CASSYRDKNTEAFF

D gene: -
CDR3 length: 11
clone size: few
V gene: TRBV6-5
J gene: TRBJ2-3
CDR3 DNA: TGTGCAAGCGCCTCCGGGGATACGCAGTATTTT
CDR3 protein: CASASGDTQYF

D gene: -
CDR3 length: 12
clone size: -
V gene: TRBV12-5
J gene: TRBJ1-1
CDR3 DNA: TGTGCTAGTGGTTTGCCCGGCACTGAAGCTTTCTTT
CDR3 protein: CASGLPGTEAFF

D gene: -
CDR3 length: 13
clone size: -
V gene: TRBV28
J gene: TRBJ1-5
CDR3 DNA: TGTGCCAGCAGCCTCGACAGGAATCAGCCCCAGCATTTT
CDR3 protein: CASSLDRNQPQHF

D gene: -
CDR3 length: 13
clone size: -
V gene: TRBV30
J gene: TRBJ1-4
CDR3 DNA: TGTGCCTGGAGTTCGGGTATTAATGAAAAACTGTTTTTT
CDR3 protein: CAWSSGINEKLFF

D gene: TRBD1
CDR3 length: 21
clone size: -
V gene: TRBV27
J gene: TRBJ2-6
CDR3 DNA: TGTACCAGCAGTTTAGGATGGGACAGGGTGATAAAGGACTCTGGGGCCAACGTCCTGACTTTC
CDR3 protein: CTSSLGWDRVIKDSGANVLTF

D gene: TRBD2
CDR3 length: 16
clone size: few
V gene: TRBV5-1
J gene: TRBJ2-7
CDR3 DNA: TGCGCCAGCAGCTTGGGGGGAGGGAACGTCTATTCGGGGCAGTACTTC
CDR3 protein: CASSLGGGNVYSGQYF

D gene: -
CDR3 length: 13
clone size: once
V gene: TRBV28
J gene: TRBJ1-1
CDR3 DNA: TGTGCCAGCACCCCAGGTTCATCGGCTGAAGCTTTCTTT
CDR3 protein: CASTPGSSAEAFF